Below, one TCR beta chain is given with its context. This sample was taken from a study of blood T cell repertoires in COVID-19. Study-wide context: The United States, Italy and Spain provided the acute and convalescent COVID-19 samples. T cells, B-cell-depleted T cells, or PBMCs provided the cDNA or gDNA that served as material.

The CDR3 covers 12 residues. Germline V gives CDR1 SGHNT, CDR2 YYREEE (reference sequence). V lost 2 bases and J 3 bases, leaving 5 bases between the germline ends. Per the authors' pipeline: Estimates of nucleated cell counts were drawn from the amplification of reference gene primers. Assay: immunoSEQ multiplex PCR; the TCRdb copy retains only in-frame clones and omits some. That table supplies the V and J calls and clone size; D and trimming were determined from the DNA. The sample includes 130,000 or so clones, roughly 85% of them seen just once. The sequence came from a human donor in a cohort sampled during active COVID-19. V and J are TRBV5-4 and TRBJ1-2; D gene uncertain. Material for sequencing was peripheral blood. The CDR3 reads CASSLDYYGYTF. The CDR3 DNA reads TGTGCCAGCAGCTTAGACTACTATGGCTACACCTTC.